A selection of T cell receptor beta chains follows, all from one sample in a study of vaccination and CD4 T cells after COVID-19. TCRdb redid the calling of the PCR reads with MiXCR, one entry per CDR3 protein. The data show some 14,000 distinct CDR3 sequences, over 60% seen once. The antigens for these receptors are not known. The sample consisted of CD4+ T cells from blood, cultured in vitro. The receptors stem from a human donor who had recovered from COVID-19. CDR3s leave out the opening cysteine and the closing phenylalanine or tryptophan.

V: TRBV24-1; CDR3: ATSGPRREGPSQETQY
V: TRBV7-9; CDR3: ASSLARQGLGGYT
V: TRBV6-1; CDR3: ASSPVRKNTGELF
V: TRBV20-1; CDR3: SATPLYEQY
V: TRBV7-7; CDR3: ASSSPGVGTGELF
V: TRBV12-5; CDR3: ASGSGQTNQPQH
V: TRBV7-2; CDR3: ASSPTQGKETQY
V: TRBV9; CDR3: ASSVPRTGAPLH
V: TRBV20-1; CDR3: SARRGFLDSPLH
V: TRBV27; CDR3: ASSPLLGLAGGRYEQY
V: TRBV6-2/TRBV6-3; CDR3: ASSSLGTGNSGANVLT
V: TRBV6-5; CDR3: ASSYEPSGSPRGNEQS
V: TRBV28; CDR3: ASSLLQGGSYNSPLH
V: TRBV19; CDR3: ASSIRVGDFNQPQH
V: TRBV6-5; CDR3: ASSYKAGDTQY
V: TRBV19; CDR3: ASSIRGTSGPLNNEQF
V: TRBV7-2; CDR3: ASSLGRQPTGELF
V: TRBV9; CDR3: ASSGGWDYGYT
V: TRBV25-1; CDR3: ASSGWGGPGGLNTEAF